Below, 29 T cell receptor beta chains from the same sample are listed, as sequenced in a study of blood T cell repertoires in COVID-19. Method: immunoSEQ multiplex PCR; TCRdb's copy keeps in-frame clones and lacks some. The profile covers 150,000 or so clones, with roughly 80% appearing a single time and approximately 4% taken by the ten largest. Sequences were obtained from peripheral blood. These receptors were taken from a woman aged 55-69 years with acute or convalescent COVID-19.

This clone has just one count. The chain couples TRBV5-1 to TRBJ1-1, with D maybe TRBD1 (5 bases). Per germline, CDR1 SGHRS and CDR2 YFSETQ. The V end was cut by 4 bases, the J end by 7 bases, with 8 bases between. The CDR3 is 11 amino acids. In nucleotides, the CDR3 is TGCGCCAGCAGCGACGGGGGTGAAGCTTTCTTT. Translating gives CASSDGGEAFF. Based on the CDR3 plus reference TRBV5-1 and TRBJ1-1, the full variable domain is KAGVTQTPRYLIKTRGQQVTLSCSPISGHRSVSWYQQTPGQGLQFLFEYFSETQRNKGNFPGRFSGRQFSNSRSEMNVSTLELGDSALYLCASSDGGEAFFGQGTRLTVV.

The rearrangement uses TRBV9 and TRBJ2-1; D possibly corresponds to TRBD1 (6 bases). The CDR3 length is 15 residues. V shed 3 bases and J shed 2 bases, with 12 bases lying between them. Per germline, CDR1 SGDLS and CDR2 YYNGEE. DNA of the CDR3: TGTGCCAGCAGCGCGACAGGAATAACCTACAATGAGCAGTTCTTC. Residues: CASSATGITYNEQFF.

The J gene is TRBJ2-1, the V gene TRBV12-3 or TRBV12-4; 9 bases are a match to TRBD2. This CDR3 region has 12 residues. J lost 9 bases, V lost 8 bases, and 5 bases had no gene match. The CDR3 region is CASGREGSEQFF. The CDR3 region has the DNA TGTGCCAGCGGGCGGGAGGGCAGTGAGCAGTTCTTC.

This clone was seen only once. At one end the junction does not follow the germline gene, possibly because of a read error. The V and J genes are TRBV7-7 and TRBJ2-1; D perhaps matches TRBD1 (5 bases). CDR1 and CDR2 from the germline V gene are SSHAT and FNYEAQ (reference sequence). This CDR3 contains 13 residues. The CDR3 DNA reads TGTGCTAGCAGCCCAGGGATCTACAATGAGCAGTTCTTC. The encoded protein is CASSPGIYNEQFF.

The chain carries TRBV11-3 and TRBJ2-3; possible D gene TRBD2, 6 bases. The CDR3 totals 14 residues. Deletions cut 0 bases from V and 8 bases from J, with 12 bases between. CDR1 and CDR2 (germline): SGHNT, YENEEA. CDR3 DNA: TGTGCCAGCAGCTTAGAGGCAGGAGGGGCTACGCAGTATTTT. Its protein product is CASSLEAGGATQYF.

The chain carries TRBV7-2 and TRBJ1-5; D is undetermined. The CDR3 length is 15 residues. The germline gives CDR1 SGHTA, CDR2 FQGNSA. V lost 1 base and J 6 bases, leaving 13 bases between the germline ends. CDR3 loop: CASSLGWLGVQPQHF. The CDR3 DNA sequence: TGTGCCAGCAGCTTAGGATGGTTAGGAGTTCAGCCCCAGCATTTT.

This chain connects TRBV19 to TRBJ1-2; 7 bases fit TRBD1. Germline values: CDR1 LNHDA, CDR2 SQIVND (reference sequence). V was pared by 3 bases and J by 8 bases, with 9 bases of the junction left unmatched. The CDR3 runs to 14 residues. Here the CDR3 reads CASSMGTVARGYTF. The CDR3 DNA follows: TGTGCCAGTAGTATGGGGACAGTGGCTAGAGGCTACACCTTC.

The chain links TRBV5-1 to TRBJ2-1, with 7 nucleotides matching TRBD1. After removal of 0 bases from V and 5 bases from J, the junction contained 5 bases not matched to a gene. Germline CDR1 reads SGHRS; CDR2 reads YFSETQ. CDR3 length equals 15 residues. CDR3 nucleotide sequence: TGCGCCAGCAGCTTGGAAACAGGGGTCAACAATGAGCAGTTCTTC. Translating gives CASSLETGVNNEQFF.

The genes are TRBV5-1 and TRBJ1-3, with 9 nucleotides matching TRBD1. The CDR3 is 16 amino acids. V dropped 4 bases and J dropped 1; count of bases not matched to a gene: 6. CDR1 is SGHRS, CDR2 YFSETQ, per germline. CDR3: CASSPGQGGSGNTIYF. CDR3 nucleotide sequence: TGCGCCAGCAGCCCGGGACAGGGTGGATCTGGAAACACCATATATTTT.

The chain uses TRBV5-5 and TRBJ2-3; no reliable D call. Germline V gives CDR1 SGHKS, CDR2 YYEKEE (reference sequence). The V gene lost 0 bases and the J gene lost 3 bases, with 11 bases spanning the gap. The CDR3 is made up of 15 amino acids. The CDR3 sequence: CASSLETSDTDTQYF. The CDR3 DNA is TGTGCCAGCAGCTTGGAGACTTCTGATACAGATACGCAGTATTTT.

The J gene is TRBJ2-3, the V gene TRBV7-2, with 8 bases that match TRBD2. Unmatched junction bases numbered 24, after V lost 4 bases and J lost 9 bases. CDR3 length: 19 residues. Germline loops: CDR1 SGHTA, CDR2 FQGNSA. The CDR3 DNA is TGTGCCAGCAGCTCCTTCAGGGACCACGGGACTAGTCGTATTCGGACGCAGTATTTT. It codes for CASSSFRDHGTSRIRTQYF.

This chain uses TRBV5-4 with TRBJ2-7; D remains ambiguous. The germline gives CDR1 SGHNT, CDR2 YYREEE (reference sequence). The CDR3 consists of 11 residues. With 3 bases removed from V and 8 bases from J, the gap between germline ends came to 9 bases. This CDR3 is CASSSQFKQYF. CDR3 nucleotide sequence: TGTGCCAGCAGCTCACAGTTCAAGCAGTACTTC.

V and J are TRBV5-5 and TRBJ1-2; the D gene is possibly TRBD1 (6 bases). The V end was cut by 4 bases, the J end by 7 bases, with 23 bases between. The germline V gene encodes CDR1 SGHKS and CDR2 YYEKEE (reference sequence). The CDR3 extends over 16 amino acids. The CDR3 is CASSLRQGPRAVGYTF. The CDR3, as DNA: TGTGCCAGCAGCCTCAGGCAGGGGCCCAGGGCTGTTGGCTACACCTTC.

This sequence joins TRBV28 and TRBJ1-3; perhaps TRBD1 as D (5 bases). Germline CDR1 MDHEN, CDR2 SYDVKM. The CDR3 totals 15 residues. V gave up 4 bases and J gave up 3 bases, with 13 bases separating them. DNA for the CDR3: TGTGCCAGCAGTTACCATCAGGGAGGTGGAAACACCATATATTTT. It specifies CASSYHQGGGNTIYF.

The chain carries TRBV10-3 and TRBJ2-7, with D hard to call. The germline V gene encodes CDR1 ENHRY and CDR2 SYGVKD. The V and J ends lost 6 bases and 0 bases respectively, with 9 bases between them. The CDR3 consists of 13 residues. This CDR3 reads CAIRQVGSYEQYF. In DNA, the CDR3 is TGTGCCATCAGGCAGGTGGGCTCCTACGAGCAGTACTTC.

V is TRBV19 and J is TRBJ2-5, with D perhaps TRBD1 (6 bases). The CDR3 length is 14 residues. The germline V gene has CDR1 LNHDA and CDR2 SQIVND (reference sequence). V was cut by 5 bases and J by 5 bases, with 15 bases left in between. The CDR3 nucleotides are TGTGCCAGTAGTCCCTCCCTCACAGGGGAGACCCAGTACTTC. Protein: CASSPSLTGETQYF.

The gene calls are TRBV12-3 or TRBV12-4 and TRBJ1-1; 7 bases are shared with TRBD1. This CDR3 contains 13 residues. The ends lost 6 bases at V and 1 base at J; junction bases unmatched: 2. CDR3: CASRPGGNTEAFF. The CDR3 region has the DNA TGTGCCAGCAGACCAGGGGGGAACACTGAAGCTTTCTTT.

This clone has more than one count but fewer than ten. The V call is TRBV19, the J call TRBJ1-5; the D gene is possibly TRBD1 (6 bases). Germline loops: CDR1 LNHDA, CDR2 SQIVND (reference sequence). The V and J ends lost 3 bases and 0 bases respectively, with 18 bases between them. This CDR3 is built from 18 residues. As DNA, the CDR3 is TGTGCCAGTAGTATGCTACTCGTGGACAGTTATAGCAATCAGCCCCAGCATTTT. It yields the protein CASSMLLVDSYSNQPQHF.

This chain links TRBV28 with TRBJ2-1; TRBD2 agrees at 14 bases. The ends lost 8 bases at V and 7 bases at J; junction bases unmatched: 7. The CDR3 is made up of 15 amino acids. Germline lookup yields CDR1 MDHEN and CDR2 SYDVKM. The CDR3 DNA follows: TGTGCCAGCGGCGCTGGGACTAGCGGGAGTAATGAGCAGTTCTTC. Translating gives CASGAGTSGSNEQFF.

The chain joins TRBV28 to TRBJ1-3; 9 nucleotides line up with TRBD1. Germline V gene sequence: CDR1 MDHEN, CDR2 SYDVKM. V shed 4 bases and J 2 bases; nucleotides not matched to a gene: 6. The CDR3 spans 16 residues. CDR3 coding DNA: TGTGCCAGCAGTTCTCCGGGACAGGGCCCTGGAAACACCATATATTTT. It encodes CASSSPGQGPGNTIYF.

V usage is TRBV9 and J usage is TRBJ2-1, with D hard to call. V was cut by 1 base and J by 7 bases, with 15 bases left in between. Germline CDR1 reads SGDLS; CDR2 reads YYNGEE. This CDR3 contains 15 residues. The DNA for the CDR3 is TGTGCCAGCAGCGTAAATTGGCGGCCCCAGAATGAGCAGTTCTTC. Amino acid sequence: CASSVNWRPQNEQFF.

This chain links TRBV19 with TRBJ1-2; 8 bases map to TRBD1. Germline values: CDR1 LNHDA, CDR2 SQIVND (reference sequence). J lost 7 bases, V lost 6 bases, and 10 bases had no gene match. The CDR3 contains 14 residues. CDR3 nucleotide sequence: TGTGCCAGTAGAGTCGGGCAGGGGGCGCGTGGCTACACCTTC. Encoded protein: CASRVGQGARGYTF.

The chain links TRBV10-3 to TRBJ1-4; perhaps TRBD1 as D (5 bases). Deletions cut 6 bases from V and 8 bases from J, with 10 bases between. The CDR3 is made up of 12 amino acids. Germline V gene lookup returns CDR1 ENHRY and CDR2 SYGVKD. The CDR3 region has the DNA TGTGCCATCAGGGGGCCGGCCGAAAAACTGTTTTTT. This encodes CAIRGPAEKLFF.

The genes are TRBV29-1 and TRBJ2-3; 12 nucleotides match TRBD1. From germline, CDR1 is SQVTM and CDR2 ANQGSEA. The length of the CDR3 is 16 residues. Trimming at V came to 8 bases and at J to 4 bases, leaving 13 bases not matched to a gene. The CDR3 is CSHRGGTGGSSDTQYF. DNA for the CDR3: TGCAGCCACCGGGGGGGGACAGGGGGCTCATCAGATACGCAGTATTTT.

The sample holds a few counts of this clone. The V and J genes are TRBV10-2 and TRBJ1-3; 9 nucleotides line up with TRBD1. This CDR3 is built from 14 residues. The germline V gene encodes CDR1 WSHSY and CDR2 SAAADI. J gave up 3 bases and V 4 bases, and 1 base lay outside the gene matches. CDR3 loop: CASSATGGGNTIYF. CDR3 nucleotides: TGCGCCAGCAGTGCGACAGGGGGTGGAAACACCATATATTTT.

The genes are TRBV27 and TRBJ1-5; D not resolved. The germline V gene has CDR1 MNHEY and CDR2 SMNVEV (reference sequence). V was pared by 5 bases and J by 2 bases, with 16 bases between. CDR3 length: 16 residues. CDR3 region: CASSPYRQMGNQPQHF. For the CDR3, the DNA is TGTGCCAGCAGTCCCTACAGACAAATGGGCAATCAGCCCCAGCATTTT.

This sequence joins TRBV5-1 and TRBJ2-2, with TRBD2 identical over 14 bases. CDR1 and CDR2 (germline): SGHRS, YFSETQ. V trimming: 5 bases; J trimming: 4 bases; junction bases outside the gene matches: 1. CDR3 length: 15 residues. CDR3 coding DNA: TGCGCCAGCAGGGGACTAGCGGGAGTCACCGGGGAGCTGTTTTTT. Its translation is CASRGLAGVTGELFF.

The rearrangement uses TRBV18 and TRBJ1-2, with 7 bases lining up with TRBD1. The trim removed 6 bases at V and 4 bases at J, leaving 11 bases unmatched. Germline V gene lookup returns CDR1 KGHSH and CDR2 LQKENI. The CDR3 is 15 amino acids. The CDR3 region is CASSVVGDSVYGYTF. CDR3 sequence (DNA): TGTGCCAGCTCCGTTGTGGGGGACAGTGTCTATGGCTACACCTTC.

The V call is TRBV2, the J call TRBJ1-2, with D tentatively TRBD1 (5 bases). Germline CDR1 and CDR2: SNHLY and FYNNEI. The CDR3 contains 15 residues. V dropped 6 bases and J dropped 6 bases, with 20 bases sitting between them. The CDR3 here is CASRALEGPPDGYTF. The CDR3 DNA reads as TGTGCCAGCAGGGCCTTGGAGGGGCCCCCGGATGGCTACACCTTC.